These 14 T cell receptor beta chains share one sample of origin, sequenced in a study of shared clonotypes between healthy human individuals. CD8 cells classed as naive were CD45RO-negative and positively selected for CCR7, excluding terminally differentiated effector memory CD45RA+ cells. Profiled with immunoSEQ multiplex PCR; TCRdb holds only in-frame clones, not every one. The sample has hundreds of thousands of clones, around 90% seen once. The sequencing sample was made of naive CD8+ T cells sorted from blood. The receptors derive from a man under 40 in good health.

The V and J genes are TRBV2 and TRBJ2-7; no definite D call. Trimming pared 0 bases from V and 5 bases from J, leaving 23 bases between. Germline CDR1 and CDR2: SNHLY and FYNNEI. The CDR3 length is 18 residues. The DNA of the CDR3 is TGTGCCAGCAGTGAAGCTCGTTTGAACTCCCCGACCATTCACGAGCAGTACTTC. Translation gives CASSEARLNSPTIHEQYF.

This clone was seen just once. This chain links TRBV28 with TRBJ1-1, with D unresolved. CDR3 length: 12 residues. With 3 bases removed from V and 8 bases from J, the gap between germline ends came to 10 bases. Germline lookup yields CDR1 MDHEN and CDR2 SYDVKM. DNA of the CDR3: TGTGCCAGCAGTTTGGCTAATTCGGAAGCTTTCTTT. It translates to CASSLANSEAFF.

The rearrangement links TRBV7-9 to TRBJ2-7, with D possibly being TRBD1 (5 bases). Trimming cost V 2 bases and J 6 bases, with 14 bases left between them. The CDR3 extends over 14 amino acids. In germline, CDR1 is SEHNR, CDR2 FQNEAQ (reference sequence). The CDR3 loop reads CASSLNDQGPEQYF. The CDR3 nucleotides read TGTGCCAGCAGCTTAAATGACCAGGGTCCCGAGCAGTACTTC.

The chain employs TRBV5-1 and TRBJ2-7; maybe TRBD1 (6 bases). In germline, CDR1 is SGHRS, CDR2 YFSETQ. The germline V and J ends were trimmed by 3 bases and 0 bases, with 10 bases remaining between them. The CDR3 extends over 14 amino acids. Here the CDR3 DNA reads TGCGCCAGCAGCTGGGCACAGGGCTCCTACGAGCAGTACTTC. Residues: CASSWAQGSYEQYF.

The V and J genes are TRBV19 and TRBJ1-1; weak D call: TRBD1 (6 bases). V was clipped by 3 bases and J by 4 bases, with 15 bases between them. The CDR3 is made up of 15 amino acids. The germline gives CDR1 LNHDA, CDR2 SQIVND (reference sequence). CDR3 nucleotides: TGTGCCAGTAGTATTGAGGCAGGGGTGACCACTGAAGCTTTCTTT. Translated: CASSIEAGVTTEAFF.

The chain carries TRBV4-1 and TRBJ2-5; D may be TRBD1 (5 bases). Trimming removed 0 bases from V and 0 bases from J, with 8 bases in between. This CDR3 has 15 amino acids. Per germline, CDR1 MGHRA and CDR2 YSYEKL. The CDR3 region is CASSQDKGYQETQYF. In DNA, the CDR3 is TGCGCCAGCAGCCAAGACAAGGGGTACCAAGAGACCCAGTACTTC.

The chain recombines TRBV6-5 with TRBJ1-2; D is unresolved. The V end was cut by 6 bases, the J end by 4 bases, with 15 bases between. This CDR3 contains 14 residues. CDR1 and CDR2 (germline): MNHEY, SVGAGI. CDR3 DNA: TGTGCCAGCAGCTACCGGCCAGGCCTCTATGGCTACACCTTC. Its translation is CASSYRPGLYGYTF.

This rearrangement joins TRBV28 to TRBJ2-7; weak D call: TRBD1 (5 bases). Germline V gene lookup returns CDR1 MDHEN and CDR2 SYDVKM. There are 16 residues in the CDR3. V lost 7 bases, J lost 3 bases, and 22 bases lay in between. In nucleotides, the CDR3 is TGTGCCAGCACCTATAAATTCCAAAAGGGGCTCTACGAGCAGTACTTC. Its translation is CASTYKFQKGLYEQYF.

The chain is built from TRBV29-1 and TRBJ1-2, with 7 bases lining up with TRBD1. Germline trimming cut 6 bases from V and 2 bases from J; bases unmatched to any gene: 12. CDR1 and CDR2 from the germline V gene are SQVTM and ANQGSEA. This CDR3 region has 15 residues. The CDR3, as DNA: TGCAGCGTCTCGTCAGGGGGGACGGGAAACTATGGCTACACCTTC. It encodes CSVSSGGTGNYGYTF. Full variable domain (missing parts from reference TRBV29-1 and TRBJ1-2): SAVISQKPSRDICQRGTSLTIQCQVDSQVTMMFWYRQQPGQSLTLIATANQGSEATYESGFVIDKFPISRPNLTFSTLTVSNMSPEDSSIYLCSVSSGGTGNYGYTFGSGTRLTVV.

The rearrangement uses TRBV7-9 and TRBJ2-7; 7 bases map to TRBD2. The CDR3 runs to 15 residues. CDR1 and CDR2 (germline): SEHNR, FQNEAQ (reference sequence). Unmatched junction bases numbered 5, after V lost 3 bases and J lost 0 bases. The CDR3 here is CASSFGRGNSYEQYF. For the CDR3, the DNA is TGTGCCAGCAGCTTTGGGAGGGGCAACTCCTACGAGCAGTACTTC.

The chain joins TRBV7-9 to TRBJ2-7; 7 nucleotides align to TRBD2. The CDR3 spans 14 residues. The germline V gene encodes CDR1 SEHNR and CDR2 FQNEAQ (reference sequence). The trim removed 3 bases at V and 3 bases at J, leaving 5 bases unmatched. For the CDR3, the DNA is TGTGCCAGCAGCTTTGAAGGCGGGAGCTACGAGCAGTACTTC. Translation gives CASSFEGGSYEQYF.

This clone came up once. This rearrangement joins TRBV11-2 to TRBJ1-4; 7 bases are shared with TRBD1. The CDR3 runs 17 residues. Per germline, CDR1 SGHAT and CDR2 FQNNGV. Losses at the gene ends were 0 bases for V and 6 bases for J; bases not matched to a gene: 10. The CDR3 region is CASSLDRRGGAYEKLFF. The DNA of the CDR3 is TGTGCCAGCAGCTTAGATCGTCGAGGGGGCGCTTATGAAAAACTGTTTTTT.

The CDR3 protein is CASSLSTGVGLFF. The CDR3 DNA reads TGTGCCAGCAGTTTATCGACGGGCGTCGGGCTGTTTTTT. The V and J genes are TRBV27 and TRBJ2-2; D gene ambiguous. This CDR3 contains 13 residues. With 0 bases removed from V and 13 bases from J, the gap between germline ends came to 12 bases. The germline V gene encodes CDR1 MNHEY and CDR2 SMNVEV (reference sequence).

The chain has TRBV10-2 and TRBJ2-7; no definite D call. Germline CDR1 and CDR2: WSHSY and SAAADI. Between the trimmed V and J ends, which lost 8 bases and 5 bases, there was a span of 22 bases. CDR3 length: 15 amino acids. The CDR3 loop reads CASGPTGKIDNEQYF. CDR3 nucleotides: TGCGCCAGCGGACCGACGGGTAAAATCGACAACGAGCAGTACTTC.